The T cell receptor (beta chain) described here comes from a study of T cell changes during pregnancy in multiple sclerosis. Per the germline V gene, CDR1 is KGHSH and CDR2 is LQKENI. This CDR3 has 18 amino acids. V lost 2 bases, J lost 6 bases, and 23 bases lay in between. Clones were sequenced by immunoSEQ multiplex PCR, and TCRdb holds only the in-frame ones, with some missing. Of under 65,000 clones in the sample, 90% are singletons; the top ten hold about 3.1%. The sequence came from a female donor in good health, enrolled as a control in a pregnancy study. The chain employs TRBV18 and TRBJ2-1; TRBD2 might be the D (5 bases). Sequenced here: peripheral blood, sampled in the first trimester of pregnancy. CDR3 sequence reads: CASSPKIGELGRGNEQFF. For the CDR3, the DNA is TGTGCCAGCTCACCAAAGATCGGTGAACTAGGGAGAGGCAATGAGCAGTTCTTC.